The text below deals with one T cell receptor beta chain. Samples were taken at baseline and on day 1 of cycles 4 and 7. This CDR3 spans 16 amino acids. The V and J ends lost 5 bases and 0 bases respectively, with 11 bases between them. This entry comes from a study of OX40 agonist ivuxolimab in advanced cancers. Here immunoSEQ multiplex PCR was the method, and the copy in TCRdb shows in-frame clones only, minus some. The table shows 49,000 or so clones, with 84% occurring only once. This receptor was obtained from an adult with an advanced solid tumor such as melanoma, head and neck, liver or kidney cancer. The material was CD4+ or CD8+ T cells sorted from blood, obtained in a trial of the OX40 agonist ivuxolimab. This rearrangement joins TRBV6-7 to TRBJ1-6, with D perhaps TRBD1 (6 bases). TRBV6-7 is annotated as an ORF whose role is uncertain. CDR3 sequence (DNA): TGTGCCAGCAGTAGGACAGCCAGCTCCTATAATTCACCCCTCCACTTT. Translating it yields CASSRTASSYNSPLHF.